This TCR beta chain was retrieved from a study of shared clonotypes between healthy human individuals. Study-wide context: The study used three CD4 naive, three CD4 memory, two CD8 naive and one CD8 memory plate per donor.

Study results and caveats: Non-shared clonotypes had lower generation probabilities than clonotypes shared by all four sorted-subset donors.

Researchers divided each subset's genomic DNA evenly across several immunoSEQ plates. As processed by the authors: For the immunoSEQ data, sequences were junction-only without quality scores, so filtering differed. Assay used: immunoSEQ multiplex PCR; TCRdb lists only in-frame clones, some missing. D and trimming come from the DNA, and the V and J calls and clone size come from that table. The sample lists approximately 720,000 clones, 55% to 75% occurring once. Remarks on this clone: As yet, its antigen is unknown.

Between the trimmed V and J ends, which lost 5 bases and 2 bases, there was a span of 13 bases. Germline V gives CDR1 SGHNT, CDR2 YYREEE (reference sequence). The CDR3 is made up of 14 amino acids. This chain uses TRBV5-4 with TRBJ2-5; no definite D call. The source of this sequence is a woman in her twenties or thirties in good health. The sample was memory CD4+ T cells sorted from blood. As to subset: CD45RA-negative fraction. The CDR3 DNA reads as TGTGCCAGCAGTCCATTTCAGGCGCAAGAGACCCAGTACTTC. Translation: CASSPFQAQETQYF.